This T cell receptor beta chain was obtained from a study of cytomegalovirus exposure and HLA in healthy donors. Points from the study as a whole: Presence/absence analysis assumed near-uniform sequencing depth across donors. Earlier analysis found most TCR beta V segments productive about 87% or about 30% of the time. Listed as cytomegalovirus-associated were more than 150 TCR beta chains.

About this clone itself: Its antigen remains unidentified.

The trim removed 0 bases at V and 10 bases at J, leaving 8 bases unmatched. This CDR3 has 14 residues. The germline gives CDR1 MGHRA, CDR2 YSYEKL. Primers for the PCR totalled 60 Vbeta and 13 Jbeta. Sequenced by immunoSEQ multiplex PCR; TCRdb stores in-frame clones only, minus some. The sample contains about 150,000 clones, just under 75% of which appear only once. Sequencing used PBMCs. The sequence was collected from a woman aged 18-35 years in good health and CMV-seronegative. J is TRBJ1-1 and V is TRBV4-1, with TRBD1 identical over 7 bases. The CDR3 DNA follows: TGCGCCAGCAGCCAAGATTTGACAGGGACCGTAGCTTTCTTT. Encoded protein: CASSQDLTGTVAFF.